These 9 T cell receptor beta chains came from one sample sequenced in a study of blood T cell repertoires in COVID-19. The method was immunoSEQ multiplex PCR; TCRdb's version includes in-frame clones alone and lacks a portion of them. The data show about 200,000 clones, with around 82% seen just once and less than 15% held by the top ten. The sample consisted of peripheral blood. These receptors all come from a middle-aged woman with acute or convalescent COVID-19.

The table lists this clone with a count of one. The J gene is TRBJ2-7, the V gene TRBV27, with 7 bases aligning to TRBD1. The CDR3 covers 16 residues. Germline assignment: CDR1 MNHEY and CDR2 SMNVEV (reference sequence). The trim removed 5 bases at V and 0 bases at J, leaving 10 bases unmatched. The chain's CDR3 is CASSPRNRGLSYEQYF. DNA of the CDR3: TGTGCCAGCAGTCCACGAAACAGGGGTCTCTCCTACGAGCAGTACTTC.

The V call is TRBV14, the J call TRBJ2-1, with D possibly TRBD2 on 6 matching bases. Germline CDR1 reads SGHDN; CDR2 reads FVKESK. V lost 1 base, J lost 4 bases, and 14 bases lay in between. CDR3 length: 16 amino acids. The DNA of the CDR3 is TGTGCCAGCAGCCAAGGCTGGGGGGAATTTTACAATGAGCAGTTCTTC. This sequence encodes CASSQGWGEFYNEQFF.

The rearrangement links TRBV5-6 to TRBJ2-1, with D possibly being TRBD2 (5 bases). The V and J ends lost 0 bases and 0 bases respectively, with 10 bases between them. From germline, CDR1 is SGHDT and CDR2 YYEEEE. The CDR3 is 16 residues long. The CDR3: CASSLAGIRSYNEQFF. The CDR3 nucleotides read TGTGCCAGCAGCTTGGCCGGGATCCGCTCCTACAATGAGCAGTTCTTC. Complete variable domain (other parts from reference TRBV5-6 and TRBJ2-1): DAGVTQSPTHLIKTRGQQVTLRCSPKSGHDTVSWYQQALGQGPQFIFQYYEEEERQRGNFPDRFSGHQFPNYSSELNVNALLLGDSALYLCASSLAGIRSYNEQFFGPGTRLTVL.

This clone was counted once. This chain connects TRBV19 to TRBJ1-4; D unclear. The CDR3 length is 12 residues. The V and J ends lost 0 bases and 14 bases respectively, with 10 bases between them. Germline CDR1 LNHDA, CDR2 SQIVND (reference sequence). CDR3 bases: TGTGCCAGTAGTATAGAAGGCCTGGGCCTGTTTTTT. This codes for CASSIEGLGLFF. Combining the CDR3 with reference TRBV19 and TRBJ1-4 gives the whole variable domain DGGITQSPKYLFRKEGQNVTLSCEQNLNHDAMYWYRQDPGQGLRLIYYSQIVNDFQKGDIAEGYSVSREKKESFPLTVTSAQKNPTAFYLCASSIEGLGLFFGSGTQLSVL.

V and J are TRBV6-2 or TRBV6-3 and TRBJ2-7; 9 bases are shared with TRBD2. CDR1 MNHEY and CDR2 SVGEGT come from the germline V gene. CDR3 size: 18 residues. Trimming took 0 bases from V and 0 from J; bases not matched to a gene: 9. The DNA for the CDR3 is TGTGCCAGCAGTTACTCGAAGAAGCGGGAGGCCCCCTCCTACGAGCAGTACTTC. This codes for CASSYSKKREAPSYEQYF.

This chain connects TRBV7-9 to TRBJ2-5; 8 bases agree with TRBD2. Unmatched junction bases numbered 4, after V lost 6 bases and J lost 1 base. This CDR3 has 14 amino acids. The germline gives CDR1 SEHNR, CDR2 FQNEAQ (reference sequence). The CDR3 nucleotides read TGTGCCAGCAGTCACGCGGGGGGCCAAGAGACCCAGTACTTC. Translating it yields CASSHAGGQETQYF.

The chain recombines TRBV9 with TRBJ1-3; D remains unclear. From germline, CDR1 is SGDLS and CDR2 YYNGEE. Trimming took 0 bases from V and 4 from J, leaving 11 bases between them. There are 15 residues in the CDR3. CDR3 sequence reads: CASSVGGGPGNTIYF. The CDR3 DNA sequence: TGTGCCAGCAGCGTAGGGGGAGGGCCAGGAAACACCATATATTTT.

The chain carries TRBV4-1 and TRBJ1-1; 7 nucleotides line up with TRBD1. V shed 5 bases, J shed 1 base, and the junction held 4 bases outside the gene matches. The length of the CDR3 is 14 residues. The germline gives CDR1 MGHRA, CDR2 YSYEKL. CDR3 region: CASSFRQGNTEAFF. The CDR3 bases are TGCGCCAGCAGCTTCCGACAGGGGAACACTGAAGCTTTCTTT.

A few counts support this clone. This chain links TRBV18 with TRBJ2-7, with D possibly matching TRBD1 (5 bases). CDR3 length equals 12 residues. Germline V gene lookup returns CDR1 KGHSH and CDR2 LQKENI. Between the trimmed V and J ends, which lost 4 bases and 6 bases, there was a span of 10 bases. The DNA of the CDR3 is TGTGCCAGCTCACAAGGGGTCGTCGAGCAGTACTTC. Its protein is CASSQGVVEQYF.